This TCR beta chain was sequenced during a study of T-cell reconstitution after alpha-beta-depleted transplantation in children. General study points: From surviving recipient T cells and thymic progenitors came the high day-60 TCRbeta diversity observed in some patients. Reportedly, only several hundred clones from non-depleted graft cells drove alpha-beta T-cell counts at about two months. Counts and diversity of T cells one year after transplant came mostly from newly produced T cells.

Preparation of the TCRbeta library used unique molecular identifiers. TCRdb re-analysed the PCR reads in MiXCR, keeping a single row per CDR3 protein. The repertoire includes 700,000 to 850,000 distinct CDR3 sequences, approximately 15% of them detected once, and just under 5% sits in the top ten. The sample holds many counts of this clonotype. The target antigen is unknown. The CDR3 extends over 14 amino acids. Germline CDR1 SGHAT, CDR2 FQNNGV. Trimming shortened V by 1 base and J by 10 bases, and 14 bases separated the two germline ends. This rearrangement joins TRBV11-2 to TRBJ2-1; D is possibly TRBD2 (6 bases). Sample: PBMCs, mostly from graft donor cells, taken 360 days after TCRalphabeta/CD19-depleted stem cell transplant. The sequence was collected from a male patient younger than 18 who had a stem cell transplant for acute lymphoblastic leukemia, so the T cells may come from the graft donor. The CDR3 region is CASSLVGGEVEQFF. The CDR3 nucleotides read TGTGCCAGCAGCTTAGTTGGAGGGGAGGTCGAGCAGTTCTTC.